This TCR beta chain comes out of a study of T cells in Graves' hyperthyroidism and ophthalmopathy. General study findings and limits: Most thyroid-expanded clonotypes above 0.001 were also found in blood.

Germline V CDR1 and CDR2: WNHNN, SYGVQD (reference sequence). V lost 4 bases, J lost 2 bases, and 10 bases stayed unmatched. This CDR3 is 16 amino acids long. From RNA transcripts, TCR beta CDR3 regions were amplified. Researchers ran a first-round RT-PCR on the TCR CDR3 using the HTBI primer set. TCRdb passed the multiplex PCR reads through MiXCR, listing each CDR3 protein once. This table holds under 350,000 distinct CDR3 sequences, 15% to 20% found once. A remark on this clonotype: Its antigen is not known.

Criteria for exclusion of patients were uncontrolled infection, other autoimmune disease, pregnancy or lactation. Diagnoses used clinical symptoms, serum thyroxine and TRAb, thyroid ultrasound and orbital computed tomography. V gene TRBV10-1 combines with J gene TRBJ2-5, with 7 bases identical to TRBD1. Material for sequencing was blood. The TCR comes from a woman aged 45-60 years with Graves' hyperthyroidism. The CDR3 nucleotides read TGCGCCAGCAGTGCAGACAGGGCCGGGCGTCAAGAGACCCAGTACTTC. This gives the protein CASSADRAGRQETQYF.